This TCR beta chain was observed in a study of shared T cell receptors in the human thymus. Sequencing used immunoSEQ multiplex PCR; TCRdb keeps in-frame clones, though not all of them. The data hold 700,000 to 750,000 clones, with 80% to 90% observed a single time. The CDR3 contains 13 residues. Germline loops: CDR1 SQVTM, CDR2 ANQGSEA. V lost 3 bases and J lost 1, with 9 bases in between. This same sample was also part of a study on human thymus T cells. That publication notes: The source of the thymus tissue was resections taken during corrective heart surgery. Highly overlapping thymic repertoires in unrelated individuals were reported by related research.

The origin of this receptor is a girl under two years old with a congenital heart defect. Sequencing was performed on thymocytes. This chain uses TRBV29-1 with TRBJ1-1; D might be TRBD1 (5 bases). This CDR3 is CSVDTGWNTEAFF. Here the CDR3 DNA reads TGCAGCGTTGACACAGGCTGGAACACTGAAGCTTTCTTT.